This T cell receptor beta chain was observed in a study of CD8 T cells in ankylosing spondylitis (dated by TCRdb to about 2017). The study in broad terms: T cell receptor beta repertoires were profiled in healthy donors and ankylosing spondylitis patients so that disease-linked TCR variants could be found. The full study cohort comprised approximately 23 ankylosing spondylitis patients and roughly 110 healthy donors. Peripheral blood samples were taken, and synovial fluid was additionally collected from ankylosing spondylitis patients.

To note about this clonotype: Its binding antigen is unknown. Per-nucleotide qualities are absent, and no much larger clonotype sits a single base away.

Instrument used: Illumina HiSeq 2500. Quantitative 5'-RACE with molecular barcodes was the method used to prepare the TCR beta libraries. The source study handled its data this way. To identify disease-linked TCR variants, a new computational method was used, one built on a probabilistic model of VDJ rearrangement. TCRdb trimmed the raw reads at Q25, called clones with MiXCR and kept productive beta chains. Every distinct CDR3 protein forms one entry, paired with its most common genes and DNA. These V and J calls rely on TCRdb rather than the paper's analysis. The sample table lists 200,000 to 250,000 distinct CDR3 sequences, under 12% of them with a count of one. The ten largest clones add up to about 19% of the sample. Study-wide conclusions, independent of this receptor: Blood from ankylosing spondylitis patients appeared to be characterized by a TCR beta motif made up of about 8 highly homologous amino acid variants. The disease-linked clones were reported as significantly enriched in matched synovial fluid samples from ankylosing spondylitis patients. In peripheral blood, the disease-linked clones were found at relatively low frequencies and had a CD8+ phenotype. Some motif variants were previously reported in synovial fluid and blood of reactive arthritis patients, suggesting common disease-initiation mechanisms.

From the germline V gene, CDR1 is MNHNS and CDR2 is SASEGT. From cysteine to phenylalanine, the CDR3 is 12 amino acids long. Only CDR3 DNA remains: 36 bases, in frame from the first base. Unmatched junction bases come to 2, with V trimmed by 6 bases and J by 5 bases. The receptor's source is a male donor with ankylosing spondylitis or in good health (not recorded which). The specimen sequenced was blood, either unsorted or a sorted T cell fraction (not recorded which). The rearranged chain carries TRBV6-1 and TRBJ2-5; TRBD1 fits 8 bases in the junction. The CDR3 corresponds to CASRTGVETQYF. The sequenced DNA is TGTGCCAGCAGGACAGGGGTGGAGACCCAGTACTTC.